The present T cell receptor beta chain was sequenced within a study of Ad26.COV2.S vaccination and SARS-CoV-2 variants. Across the study: Administration of Ad26.COV2.S was intramuscular, either once or twice 56 days apart.

Study results and limitations: Vaccine recipients had higher spike-specific TCR breadth than placebo recipients.

Worth noting for this clone: Its antigen is currently unknown. Because the CDR3's place on the DNA is in doubt, the DNA is left out and the CDR3 is given as listed by TCRdb.

The germline gives CDR1 MNHEY, CDR2 SVGAGI. Inclusive of both ends, the CDR3 amounts to 13 amino acids. Treatment defined: 15 to 20 received Ad26.COV2.S at low or high dose, single or two shots; 5 received placebo; per-sample allocation not given. Collection of samples fell on day 63 after the first vaccine or placebo injection. Here immunoSEQ multiplex PCR was the method, and the copy in TCRdb shows in-frame clones only, minus some. Among some 300,000 clones listed, around 81% were seen once. The chain employs TRBV6-5 and TRBJ2-1; TRBD2, the table's D call, was not compared with the DNA. The source material was peripheral blood, sampled in a trial of Ad26.COV2.S vaccine versus placebo. The sequence was obtained from a person between 18 and 60 years old who received the Ad26.COV2.S COVID-19 vaccine or a placebo. The CDR3: CASSSSGGPVQFF.